This T cell receptor (beta chain) was captured in a study of T cells in Graves' hyperthyroidism and ophthalmopathy. This clonotype was seen ten or more times. The antigen is not known. Stable Graves' hyperthyroidism denoted no ophthalmopathy progression over 18 months. It was RNA transcripts that yielded the amplified TCR beta CDR3 regions. The HTBI primer set was used in a first-round RT-PCR of the TCR CDR3. In TCRdb, the multiplex PCR reads were re-called with MiXCR into one record per CDR3 protein. The data show around 580,000 distinct CDR3 sequences, with approximately 16% seen just once and approximately 20% held by the top ten. General observations from the study: The model's output predicted ophthalmopathy at a median of approximately 6.5 months prior to onset.

The origin of this receptor is a woman between 18 and 29 years old with Graves' hyperthyroidism. Sequencing was performed on blood.

In DNA, the CDR3 is TGTGCCAGCAGCTCCCGGGACAGGGGAGAGACCCAGTACTTC. Residues: CASSSRDRGETQYF. The chain links TRBV7-2 to TRBJ2-5; 10 bases align to TRBD1. The V segment lost 4 bases and the J segment 4 bases; nucleotides outside the gene matches: 3. This CDR3 spans 14 amino acids. The germline gives CDR1 SGHTA, CDR2 FQGNSA.